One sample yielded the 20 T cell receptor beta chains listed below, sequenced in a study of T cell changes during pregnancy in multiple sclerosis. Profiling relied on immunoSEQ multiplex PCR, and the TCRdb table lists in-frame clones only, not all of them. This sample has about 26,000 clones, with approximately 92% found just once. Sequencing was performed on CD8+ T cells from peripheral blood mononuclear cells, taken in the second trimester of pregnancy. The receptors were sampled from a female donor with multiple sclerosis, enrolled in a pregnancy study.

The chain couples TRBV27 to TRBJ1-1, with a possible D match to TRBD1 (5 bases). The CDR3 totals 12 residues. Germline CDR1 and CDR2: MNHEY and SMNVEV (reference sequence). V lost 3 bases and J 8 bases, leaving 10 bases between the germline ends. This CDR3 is CASSFPGREAFF. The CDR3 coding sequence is TGTGCCAGCAGTTTTCCAGGGCGGGAAGCTTTCTTT.

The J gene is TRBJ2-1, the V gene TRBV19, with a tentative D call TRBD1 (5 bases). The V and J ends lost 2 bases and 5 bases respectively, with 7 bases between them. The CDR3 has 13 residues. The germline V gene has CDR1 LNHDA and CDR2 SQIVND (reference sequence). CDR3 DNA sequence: TGTGCCAGTAGTATATCACAGGACAATGAGCAGTTCTTC. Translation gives CASSISQDNEQFF.

The CDR3 here is CASSYLAGGSTDTQYF. The DNA for the CDR3 is TGTGCCAGCAGTTACTTAGCGGGAGGGAGCACAGATACGCAGTATTTT. The genes are TRBV6-5 and TRBJ2-3, with TRBD2 identical over 11 bases. Germline V gene lookup returns CDR1 MNHEY and CDR2 SVGAGI. Unmatched junction bases numbered 0, after V lost 1 base and J lost 0 bases. The CDR3 is made up of 16 amino acids.

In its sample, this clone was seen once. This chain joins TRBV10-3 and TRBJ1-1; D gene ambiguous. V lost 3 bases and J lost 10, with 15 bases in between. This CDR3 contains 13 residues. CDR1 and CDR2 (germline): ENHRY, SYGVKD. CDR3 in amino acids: CAISDGEPLGAFF. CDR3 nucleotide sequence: TGTGCCATCAGTGATGGGGAGCCCCTGGGAGCTTTCTTT.

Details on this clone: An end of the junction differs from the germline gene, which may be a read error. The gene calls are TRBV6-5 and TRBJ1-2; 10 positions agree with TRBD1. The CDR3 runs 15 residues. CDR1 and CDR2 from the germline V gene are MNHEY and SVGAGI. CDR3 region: CTSSYPTGGSRGYTF. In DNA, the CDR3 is TGTACCAGCAGTTACCCGACAGGGGGCTCTCGTGGCTACACCTTC.

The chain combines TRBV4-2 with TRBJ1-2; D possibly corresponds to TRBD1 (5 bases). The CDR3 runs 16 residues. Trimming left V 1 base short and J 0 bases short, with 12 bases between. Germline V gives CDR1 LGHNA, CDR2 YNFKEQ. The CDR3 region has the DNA TGTGCCAGCAGCCAAGTGGGGCCACCCACTAACTATGGCTACACCTTC. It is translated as CASSQVGPPTNYGYTF.

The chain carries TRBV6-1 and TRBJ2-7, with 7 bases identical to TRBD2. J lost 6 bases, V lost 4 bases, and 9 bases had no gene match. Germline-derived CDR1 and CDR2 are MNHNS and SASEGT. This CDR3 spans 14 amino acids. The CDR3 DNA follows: TGTGCCAGCAGTGGCCTAGCGGAGCCTGCCGAGCAGTACTTC. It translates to CASSGLAEPAEQYF.

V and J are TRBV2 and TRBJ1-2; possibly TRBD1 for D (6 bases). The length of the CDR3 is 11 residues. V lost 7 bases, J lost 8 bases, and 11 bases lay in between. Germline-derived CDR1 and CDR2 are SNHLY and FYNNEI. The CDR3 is CASTSRGGYTF. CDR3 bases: TGTGCCAGCACCAGCAGGGGCGGCTACACCTTC.

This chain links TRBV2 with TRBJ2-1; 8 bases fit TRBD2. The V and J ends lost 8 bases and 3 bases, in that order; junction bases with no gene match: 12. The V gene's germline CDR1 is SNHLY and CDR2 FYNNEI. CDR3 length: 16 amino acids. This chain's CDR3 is CASSWVAGNNYNEQFF. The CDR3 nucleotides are TGTGCCAGCTCATGGGTAGCGGGAAACAACTACAATGAGCAGTTCTTC.

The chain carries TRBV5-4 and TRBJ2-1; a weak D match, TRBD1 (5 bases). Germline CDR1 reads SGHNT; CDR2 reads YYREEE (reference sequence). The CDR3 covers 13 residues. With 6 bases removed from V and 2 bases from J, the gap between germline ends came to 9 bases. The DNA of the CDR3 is TGTGCCAGCACCCGGACACCCTACAATGAGCAGTTCTTC. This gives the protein CASTRTPYNEQFF.

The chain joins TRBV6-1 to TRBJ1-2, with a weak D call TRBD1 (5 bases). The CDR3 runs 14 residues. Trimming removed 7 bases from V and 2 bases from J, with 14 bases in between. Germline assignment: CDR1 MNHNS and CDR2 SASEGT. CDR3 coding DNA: TGTGCCAGCAAGTTGGGGGGAGCAAACTATGGCTACACCTTC. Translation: CASKLGGANYGYTF.

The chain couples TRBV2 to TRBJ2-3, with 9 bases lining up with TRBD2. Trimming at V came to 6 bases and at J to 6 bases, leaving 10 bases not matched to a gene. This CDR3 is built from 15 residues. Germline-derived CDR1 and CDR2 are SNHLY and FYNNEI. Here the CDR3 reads CASRPSGSGGDTQYF. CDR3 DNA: TGTGCCAGCAGACCCAGCGGGAGCGGGGGGGATACGCAGTATTTT.

The CDR3 spells CASSPAQDSRGYEQYF. Written as DNA, the CDR3 is TGTGCCAGCAGCCCCGCCCAGGACAGTAGAGGCTACGAGCAGTACTTC. This chain links TRBV7-9 with TRBJ2-7; tentatively, D is TRBD1 (6 bases). The CDR3 has 16 residues. V lost 5 bases and J 3 bases, leaving 20 bases between the germline ends. Per the germline V gene, CDR1 is SEHNR and CDR2 is FQNEAQ (reference sequence).

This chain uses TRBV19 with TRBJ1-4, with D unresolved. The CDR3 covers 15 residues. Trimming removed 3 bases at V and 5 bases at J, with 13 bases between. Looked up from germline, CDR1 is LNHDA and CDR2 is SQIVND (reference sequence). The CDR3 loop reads CASSILSNHNEKLFF. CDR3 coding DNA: TGTGCCAGTAGTATTCTATCGAACCACAATGAAAAACTGTTTTTT. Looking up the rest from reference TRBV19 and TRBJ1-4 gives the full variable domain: DGGITQSPKYLFRKEGQNVTLSCEQNLNHDAMYWYRQDPGQGLRLIYYSQIVNDFQKGDIAEGYSVSREKKESFPLTVTSAQKNPTAFYLCASSILSNHNEKLFFGSGTQLSVL.

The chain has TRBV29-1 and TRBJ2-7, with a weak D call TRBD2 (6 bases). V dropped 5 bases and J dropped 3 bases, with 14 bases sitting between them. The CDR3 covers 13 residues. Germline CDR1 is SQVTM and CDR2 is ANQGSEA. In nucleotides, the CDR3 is TGCAGCGTTTTAGGGACTTCCGGCTACGAGCAGTACTTC. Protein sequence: CSVLGTSGYEQYF.

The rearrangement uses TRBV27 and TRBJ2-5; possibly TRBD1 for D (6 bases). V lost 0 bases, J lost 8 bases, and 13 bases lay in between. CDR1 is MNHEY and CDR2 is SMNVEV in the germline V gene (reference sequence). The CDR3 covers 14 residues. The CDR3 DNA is TGTGCCAGCAGTTTATCCCGCGACAGGCCAACCCAGTACTTC. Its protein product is CASSLSRDRPTQYF.

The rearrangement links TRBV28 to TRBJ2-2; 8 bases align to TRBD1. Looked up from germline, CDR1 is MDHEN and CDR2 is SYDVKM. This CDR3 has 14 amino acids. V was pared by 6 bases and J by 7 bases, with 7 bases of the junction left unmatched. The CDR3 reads CASSPDRDIGELFF. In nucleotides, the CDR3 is TGTGCCAGCAGCCCGGACAGGGACATCGGGGAGCTGTTTTTT.

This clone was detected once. The DNA for the CDR3 is TGTGCCAGCAGTTTATTTGTTGGGCTGGCAGGGGGGTTCAATGAGCAGTTCTTC. It encodes CASSLFVGLAGGFNEQFF. The rearrangement joins TRBV28 to TRBJ2-1; the D gene is possibly TRBD1 (7 bases). Per the germline V gene, CDR1 is MDHEN and CDR2 is SYDVKM. The V and J ends lost 1 base and 6 bases respectively, with 22 bases between them. The CDR3 covers 18 residues.

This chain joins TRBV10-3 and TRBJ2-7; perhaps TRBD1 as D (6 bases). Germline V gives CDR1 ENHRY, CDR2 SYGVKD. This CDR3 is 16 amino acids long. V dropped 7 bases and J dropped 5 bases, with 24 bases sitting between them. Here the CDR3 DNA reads TGTGCCATCACCATTGAGGACAGCGATGACCCACACGAGCAGTACTTC. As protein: CAITIEDSDDPHEQYF.

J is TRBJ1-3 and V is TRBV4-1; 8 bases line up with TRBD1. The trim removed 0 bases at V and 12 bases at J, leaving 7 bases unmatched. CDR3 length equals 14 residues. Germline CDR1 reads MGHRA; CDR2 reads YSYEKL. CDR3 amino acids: CASSQERNRGNIYF. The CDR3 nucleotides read TGCGCCAGCAGCCAAGAACGTAACAGGGGGAACATATATTTT.